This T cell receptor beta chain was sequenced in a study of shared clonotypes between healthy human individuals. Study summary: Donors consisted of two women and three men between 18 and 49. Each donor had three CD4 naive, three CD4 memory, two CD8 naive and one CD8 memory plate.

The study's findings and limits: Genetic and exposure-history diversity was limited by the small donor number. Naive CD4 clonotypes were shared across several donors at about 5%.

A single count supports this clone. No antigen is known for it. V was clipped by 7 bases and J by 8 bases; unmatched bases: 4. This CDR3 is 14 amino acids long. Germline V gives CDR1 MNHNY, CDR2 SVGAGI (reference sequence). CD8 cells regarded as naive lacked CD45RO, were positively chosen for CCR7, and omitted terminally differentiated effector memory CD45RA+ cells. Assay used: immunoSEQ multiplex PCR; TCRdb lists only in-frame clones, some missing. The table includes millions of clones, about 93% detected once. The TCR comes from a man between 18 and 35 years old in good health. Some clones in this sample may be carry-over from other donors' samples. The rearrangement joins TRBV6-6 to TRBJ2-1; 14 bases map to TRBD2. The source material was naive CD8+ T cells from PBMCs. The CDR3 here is CASTGLAGGDEQFF. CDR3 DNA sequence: TGTGCCAGCACCGGACTAGCGGGAGGCGATGAGCAGTTCTTC.